This record covers a single TCR beta chain. Germline V gene lookup returns CDR1 GTSNPN and CDR2 SVGIG (reference sequence). V shed 3 bases and J 4 bases; nucleotides not matched to a gene: 12. This CDR3 is built from 16 residues. The authors' processing: Amplification with reference gene primers provided the estimates of nucleated cell counts. Data came from immunoSEQ multiplex PCR; TCRdb stores just in-frame clones and leaves some out. That table is the source of V, J and clone size, and D and trimming were worked out from the DNA. The sample shows 150,000 to 200,000 clones, about 83% of them seen only once. The data are from a study of blood T cell repertoires in COVID-19. Study information: Some COVID-19 samples were acute and others convalescent; all came from the United States, Italy and Spain.

This clonotype was sampled from a woman aged 80 or older with COVID-19, enrolled during active disease. What was sequenced was peripheral blood. The chain is built from TRBV30 and TRBJ2-5; TRBD2 matches 9 bases. CDR3 DNA sequence: TGTGCCTGGAGAAGCTGGCGGGGGGGTACTCCAGAGACCCAGTACTTC. Protein: CAWRSWRGGTPETQYF.